Listed here are 32 T cell receptor beta chains from one sample, sequenced in a study of blood T cell repertoires in COVID-19. The table came from immunoSEQ multiplex PCR; TCRdb's copy has only in-frame clones and leaves some out. This table has around 300,000 clones, approximately 90% appearing once. What was sequenced was peripheral blood. Source of these receptors: a woman aged 25 to 39 with COVID-19, enrolled during active disease.

The chain couples TRBV4-1 to TRBJ2-2, with D unclear. The germline V gene has CDR1 MGHRA and CDR2 YSYEKL. Deletions cut 4 bases from V and 5 bases from J, with 11 bases between. The CDR3 covers 14 residues. In nucleotides, the CDR3 is TGCGCCAGCAGCCCGACCAGAGGTACCGGGGAGCTGTTTTTT. Protein sequence: CASSPTRGTGELFF.

In this sample, this clone turned up once. This same CDR3 is encoded by further DNA sequences in the sample. The genes are TRBV5-8 and TRBJ1-1; no definite D call. V was shortened by 4 bases and J by 0 bases, with 7 bases between the two germline ends. The CDR3 extends over 13 amino acids. Germline V gene lookup returns CDR1 SGHTS and CDR2 YDEGEE. The CDR3 DNA is TGTGCCAGCAGCCTGGCAGTGAACACTGAAGCTTTCTTT. It translates to CASSLAVNTEAFF.

In this sample, this clone turned up once. The J gene is TRBJ1-3, the V gene TRBV5-1; D is unclear. Germline V gene data show CDR1 as SGHRS and CDR2 as YFSETQ. V shed 0 bases and J shed 2 bases, with 6 bases lying between them. The CDR3 totals 14 residues. The CDR3 loop is CASSLAVAGNTIYF. The CDR3 DNA reads as TGCGCCAGCAGCTTGGCCGTAGCTGGAAACACCATATATTTT.

The chain uses TRBV6-1 and TRBJ1-4, with D possibly matching TRBD1 (5 bases). Trimming stripped 3 bases from V and 2 bases from J, with 22 bases between. Per germline, CDR1 MNHNS and CDR2 SASEGT. The CDR3 contains 19 residues. CDR3 in DNA: TGTGCCAGCAGTGACCGGGACCGCGGGGGTTGGTTGACTAATGAAAAACTGTTTTTT. It is translated as CASSDRDRGGWLTNEKLFF.

V usage is TRBV4-3 and J usage is TRBJ1-1; the D gene is possibly TRBD1 (6 bases). V dropped 3 bases and J dropped 5 bases, with 16 bases sitting between them. CDR3 length: 15 amino acids. Germline V lookup: CDR1 LGHNA, CDR2 YSLEER. CDR3 nucleotide sequence: TGCGCCAGCAGCCAGAAGGACAGCCAAGAGACTGAAGCTTTCTTT. It is translated as CASSQKDSQETEAFF.

The genes are TRBV19 and TRBJ1-5, with 12 nucleotides matching TRBD1. V trimming: 4 bases; J trimming: 6 bases; junction bases outside the gene matches: 7. Germline CDR1 LNHDA, CDR2 SQIVND (reference sequence). The CDR3 length is 16 residues. CDR3 residues: CASSNRDRGLSQPQHF. CDR3 DNA sequence: TGTGCCAGTAGTAACCGGGACAGGGGGCTAAGTCAGCCCCAGCATTTT.

This clone was picked up a small number of times. This CDR3 is also generated by other DNA sequences in the sample. J is TRBJ1-2 and V is TRBV19, with unresolved D. CDR3 length equals 12 residues. CDR1 is LNHDA, CDR2 SQIVND, per germline (reference sequence). Trimming cost V 3 bases and J 6 bases, with 8 bases left between them. Written as DNA, the CDR3 is TGTGCCAGTAGTATCGGCGGAAATGGCTACACCTTC. This gives the protein CASSIGGNGYTF.

This clone showed up just a few times. This chain connects TRBV30 to TRBJ1-6, with D possibly being TRBD1 (6 bases). The CDR3 covers 17 residues. Between the trimmed V and J ends, which lost 3 bases and 0 bases, there was a span of 15 bases. Germline CDR1 and CDR2: GTSNPN and SVGIG (reference sequence). The CDR3 DNA reads as TGTGCCTGGAGGGGTGGTACAGGGAGCTCCTATAATTCACCCCTCCACTTT. Amino acid sequence: CAWRGGTGSSYNSPLHF. Full variable domain (rest looked up from reference TRBV30 and TRBJ1-6): SQTIHQWPATLVQPVGSPLSLECTVEGTSNPNLYWYRQAAGRGLQLLFYSVGIGQISSEVPQNLSASRPQDRQFILSSKKLLLSDSGFYLCAWRGGTGSSYNSPLHFGNGTRLTVT.

V usage is TRBV2 and J usage is TRBJ2-3, with D perhaps matching TRBD1 (5 bases). Germline loops: CDR1 SNHLY, CDR2 FYNNEI. This CDR3 contains 14 residues. Trimming removed 2 bases from V and 6 bases from J, with 12 bases in between. The CDR3 protein is CASSEQGAQDTQYF. CDR3 in DNA: TGTGCCAGCAGTGAACAAGGGGCTCAGGATACGCAGTATTTT. Full variable domain (missing parts from reference TRBV2 and TRBJ2-3): EPEVTQTPSHQVTQMGQEVILRCVPISNHLYFYWYRQILGQKVEFLVSFYNNEISEKSEIFDDQFSVERPDGSNFTLKIRSTKLEDSAMYFCASSEQGAQDTQYFGPGTRLTVL.

The J gene is TRBJ1-1, the V gene TRBV11-2; D gene uncertain. Germline CDR1 and CDR2: SGHAT and FQNNGV. The CDR3 length is 13 residues. Trimming left V 4 bases short and J 6 bases short, with 12 bases between. In DNA form, the CDR3 reads TGTGCCAGCAGCTCTACTTTGAGCGCTGAAGCTTTCTTT. It yields the protein CASSSTLSAEAFF.

This chain connects TRBV6-5 to TRBJ2-1, with TRBD1 identical over 7 bases. Trimming took 4 bases from V and 7 from J; bases not matched to a gene: 4. The CDR3 spans 13 residues. Germline V lookup: CDR1 MNHEY, CDR2 SVGAGI. CDR3 DNA sequence: TGTGCCAGCAGTTGGAACAGGGGAAATGAGCAGTTCTTC. Its protein is CASSWNRGNEQFF.

The chain couples TRBV5-1 to TRBJ2-1, with TRBD1 identical over 8 bases. Trimming removed 5 bases from V and 9 bases from J; junction bases left unmatched: 10. Germline CDR1 and CDR2: SGHRS and YFSETQ. CDR3 size: 14 residues. CDR3 nucleotide sequence: TGCGCCAGCAGTAATATTCAGGGGGCTCGTGAGCAGTTCTTC. Translating it yields CASSNIQGAREQFF.

V gene TRBV3-1 (or the pseudogene TRBV3-2) combines with J gene TRBJ2-3; 7 bases are shared with TRBD2. V dropped 6 bases and J dropped 2; count of bases not matched to a gene: 8. The length of the CDR3 is 15 residues. Germline values: CDR1 LGHDT, CDR2 YNNKEL (reference sequence). CDR3 sequence: CASRAAGEFTDTQYF. The CDR3 DNA is TGTGCCAGCAGGGCTGCGGGGGAGTTCACAGATACGCAGTATTTT.

The CDR3 loop is CASSFGGVADTQYF. CDR3 in DNA: TGTGCCAGCAGTTTTGGGGGGGTGGCGGATACGCAGTATTTT. The chain couples TRBV27 to TRBJ2-3, with 7 positions matching TRBD2. Germline CDR1 is MNHEY and CDR2 is SMNVEV (reference sequence). The length of the CDR3 is 14 residues. Losses at the gene ends were 3 bases for V and 6 bases for J; bases not matched to a gene: 6.

This sequence joins TRBV29-1 and TRBJ2-2; unclear D gene. Trimming took off 6 bases at V and 3 bases at J, with 5 bases between the two ends. Looked up from germline, CDR1 is SQVTM and CDR2 is ANQGSEA. This CDR3 contains 11 residues. CDR3 nucleotide sequence: TGCAGCGTCGAGGACACCGGGGAGCTGTTTTTT. Protein: CSVEDTGELFF.

The rearrangement uses TRBV19 and TRBJ2-1, with 9 bases aligning to TRBD1. CDR3 size: 13 residues. V trimming: 10 bases; J trimming: 2 bases; junction bases outside the gene matches: 3. The germline V gene has CDR1 LNHDA and CDR2 SQIVND (reference sequence). CDR3 sequence (DNA): TGTGCCACCCGACAGGGGGCCTACAATGAGCAGTTCTTC. Protein: CATRQGAYNEQFF.

This clone was seen only a few times. The V call is TRBV16, the J call TRBJ1-1, with D possibly being TRBD1 (5 bases). CDR1 is KGHSY and CDR2 is FQNENV in the germline V gene. The CDR3 contains 14 residues. The germline V and J ends were trimmed by 4 bases and 4 bases, with 13 bases remaining between them. CDR3 nucleotides: TGTGCCAGCAGCCCCCCCCCAGGGTCCACTGAAGCTTTCTTT. This gives the protein CASSPPPGSTEAFF.

V usage is TRBV18 and J usage is TRBJ1-4; TRBD1 might be the D (6 bases). The germline CDR1 and CDR2 sequences are KGHSH and LQKENI. CDR3 length: 15 residues. Trimming pared 4 bases from V and 5 bases from J, leaving 14 bases between. The DNA for the CDR3 is TGTGCCAGCTCACAAATAGGAACAGGGAATGAAAAACTGTTTTTT. Amino acids: CASSQIGTGNEKLFF. Using reference TRBV18 and TRBJ1-4 for the parts outside the CDR3, the full variable domain is NAGVMQNPRHLVRRRGQEARLRCSPMKGHSHVYWYRQLPEEGLKFMVYLQKENIIDESGMPKERFSAEFPKEGPSILRIQQVVRGDSAAYFCASSQIGTGNEKLFFGSGTQLSVL.

CDR3 region: CASTGGGLMNTEAFF. The CDR3 bases are TGTGCCTCCACTGGGGGAGGGCTCATGAACACTGAAGCTTTCTTT. This chain connects TRBV10-3 to TRBJ1-1; D may be TRBD1 (5 bases). CDR3 size: 15 residues. Germline values: CDR1 ENHRY, CDR2 SYGVKD. V was trimmed by 11 bases and J by 0 bases, leaving 19 bases between them.

The chain uses TRBV5-4 and TRBJ2-3; 9 bases are shared with TRBD2. J gave up 4 bases and V 3 bases, and 12 bases lay outside the gene matches. Germline V gene data show CDR1 as SGHNT and CDR2 as YYREEE (reference sequence). The CDR3 sequence is 17 residues long. In DNA form, the CDR3 reads TGTGCCAGCAGCTGGCCCCGAGGGGCGGGGGGGTCAGATACGCAGTATTTT. Its protein is CASSWPRGAGGSDTQYF.

The chain is built from TRBV7-9 and TRBJ2-3; the match to TRBD1 covers 10 bases. The J segment lost 8 bases and the V segment lost 5 bases, leaving 13 bases of the junction unmatched. The CDR3 loop spans 16 amino acids. Germline loops: CDR1 SEHNR, CDR2 FQNEAQ (reference sequence). This chain's CDR3 is CASSVPGQGRGGTQYF. The CDR3 DNA sequence: TGTGCCAGCAGCGTACCGGGACAGGGGCGGGGAGGTACGCAGTATTTT.

V is TRBV7-8 and J is TRBJ2-2; TRBD2 matches at 13 bases. This CDR3 contains 17 residues. The V gene end was trimmed by 5 bases and the J gene end by 3 bases; junction bases not matched to a gene: 6. Germline V gene data show CDR1 as SGHVS and CDR2 as FQNEAQ. The DNA of the CDR3 is TGTGCCAGCAGCGGCGGGACTAGCGGGGTATACACCGGGGAGCTGTTTTTT. It specifies CASSGGTSGVYTGELFF.

The chain joins TRBV5-1 to TRBJ1-1, with D possibly being TRBD1 (5 bases). Germline lookup yields CDR1 SGHRS and CDR2 YFSETQ. This CDR3 spans 13 amino acids. V gave up 2 bases and J gave up 6 bases, with 11 bases separating them. In nucleotides, the CDR3 is TGCGCCAGCAGCTTAGTTGCAGGGCCTGAAGCTTTCTTT. This sequence encodes CASSLVAGPEAFF.

The V gene is TRBV5-1, the J gene TRBJ2-5; the D gene is possibly TRBD2 (7 bases). This CDR3 region has 14 residues. Per germline, CDR1 SGHRS and CDR2 YFSETQ. V was cut by 6 bases and J by 2 bases, with 14 bases left in between. The CDR3 coding sequence is TGCGCCAGCACCGGGGGGCCGGAACAAGAGACCCAGTACTTC. This translates into CASTGGPEQETQYF.

This clone showed up just a few times. V gene TRBV19 combines with J gene TRBJ1-2; TRBD1 matches 8 bases. The length of the CDR3 is 14 residues. Germline V lookup: CDR1 LNHDA, CDR2 SQIVND (reference sequence). V lost 7 bases to trimming and J lost 5 bases; unmatched junction nucleotides: 9. The CDR3 DNA reads TGTGCCAGTAAAACCGGGACAGGTGCTTATGGCTACACCTTC. It is translated as CASKTGTGAYGYTF. Full variable domain (missing parts from reference TRBV19 and TRBJ1-2): DGGITQSPKYLFRKEGQNVTLSCEQNLNHDAMYWYRQDPGQGLRLIYYSQIVNDFQKGDIAEGYSVSREKKESFPLTVTSAQKNPTAFYLCASKTGTGAYGYTFGSGTRLTVV.

This clone was detected only once. This chain connects TRBV7-8 to TRBJ2-2, with D perhaps matching TRBD2 (5 bases). The germline gives CDR1 SGHVS, CDR2 FQNEAQ. The CDR3 length is 14 residues. The V end lost 6 bases, the J end lost 4 bases, and 12 bases lay between the germline ends. The CDR3: CASSSGRGTGELFF. As DNA, the CDR3 is TGTGCCAGCAGTTCAGGACGGGGCACCGGGGAGCTGTTTTTT.

The gene calls are TRBV29-1 and TRBJ1-2; D unresolved. CDR1 and CDR2 (germline): SQVTM, ANQGSEA. V gave up 1 base and J gave up 6 bases, with 18 bases separating them. There are 15 residues in the CDR3. As DNA, the CDR3 is TGCAGCGTTGAAGCCGCCCCTCGTCGGTTGGATGGCTACACCTTC. Translating gives CSVEAAPRRLDGYTF.

This chain uses TRBV5-1 with TRBJ1-1; 7 nucleotides align to TRBD1. The germline gives CDR1 SGHRS, CDR2 YFSETQ. The CDR3 is 15 amino acids. V lost 1 base to trimming and J lost 1 base; unmatched junction nucleotides: 4. This CDR3 reads CASSLTGVWNTEAFF. CDR3 DNA sequence: TGCGCCAGCAGCTTGACAGGGGTGTGGAACACTGAAGCTTTCTTT.

This chain uses TRBV6-6 with TRBJ2-7; 7 nucleotides align to TRBD2. CDR3 length equals 14 residues. CDR1 is MNHNY and CDR2 is SVGAGI in the germline V gene (reference sequence). Losses at the gene ends were 0 bases for V and 3 bases for J; bases not matched to a gene: 2. CDR3 residues: CASSYSGLDYEQYF. The DNA for the CDR3 is TGTGCCAGCAGTTACTCCGGACTAGACTACGAGCAGTACTTC.

The genes are TRBV5-5 and TRBJ1-5; D is perhaps TRBD1 (6 bases). The ends were cut back, 4 bases at V and 5 bases at J, with 19 bases in the middle. Germline values: CDR1 SGHKS, CDR2 YYEKEE (reference sequence). This CDR3 spans 16 amino acids. In DNA, the CDR3 is TGTGCCAGCAGCGGGTCGAACAGACAGGTTTATCAGCCCCAGCATTTT. This translates into CASSGSNRQVYQPQHF.

V gene TRBV2 combines with J gene TRBJ2-2, with 14 bases that match TRBD2. Germline values: CDR1 SNHLY, CDR2 FYNNEI. Trimming removed 5 bases from V and 9 bases from J; junction bases left unmatched: 8. The CDR3 covers 16 residues. The CDR3 loop reads CASSQPGTSGGRELFF. The CDR3 DNA reads TGTGCCAGCAGTCAACCCGGGACTAGCGGGGGCAGGGAGCTGTTTTTT.

About this clone itself: Other nucleotide sequences from this sample produce the same CDR3. The chain is built from TRBV5-6 and TRBJ2-5; D is undetermined. Trimming cost V 3 bases and J 4 bases, with 10 bases left between them. The CDR3 runs 13 residues. The V gene's germline CDR1 is SGHDT and CDR2 YYEEEE. CDR3 nucleotide sequence: TGTGCCAGCAGCTCAGGTTTCGGAGAGACCCAGTACTTC. It translates to CASSSGFGETQYF.